This T cell receptor beta chain derives from a study of T cell clonality in common variable immunodeficiency. Broader study findings: Fewer TCRbeta clones were shared among CVID subjects than controls. Fewer deletions and N-nucleotide insertions were reportedly seen in common variable immunodeficiency TCR beta sequences.

Profiling relied on immunoSEQ multiplex PCR, and the TCRdb table lists in-frame clones only, not all of them. The repertoire consists of around 42,000 clones, none detected only once. The V gene's germline CDR1 is LNHDA and CDR2 SQIVND (reference sequence). This CDR3 region has 15 residues. The V segment lost 5 bases and the J segment 7 bases; nucleotides outside the gene matches: 9. This clone was counted many times. Its antigen remains unknown. The CDR3 end lies 3 residues beyond the end of the read and is filled in from the germline J gene. This clonotype originated in a person between 18 and 70 years old in good health. This chain uses TRBV19 with TRBJ2-1; 9 positions agree with TRBD2. Sequencing was performed on peripheral blood mononuclear cells. The chain's CDR3 is CASSGTAGGQNEQFF. The covered CDR3 bases are TGTGCCAGTAGTGGTACTGCGGGGGGGCAGAATGAG.